The rows below give T cell receptor beta chains drawn from one sample of a study of Tregs in tolerant kidney transplant recipients. The table came from immunoSEQ multiplex PCR; TCRdb's copy has only in-frame clones and leaves some out. The table includes approximately 260,000 clones, about 86% detected once. The sample comprised CD4+ T cells from blood. The receptors originated from a human donor in good health. Both conserved end residues are part of each CDR3. A D gene is named only where the DNA matches it firmly. Size is omitted from some rows. Given values are once, few, many or a class for expanded clones.

j_call clone_size v_call d_call cdr3_aa cdr3_nt
TRBJ1-3 NA TRBV4-1 TRBD1 CASSQSIPGGTGNTIYF TGCGCCAGCAGCCAAAGCATCCCAGGGGGCACTGGAAACACCATATATTTT
TRBJ1-3 NA TRBV14 NA CASSQVSGTGNTIYF TGTGCCAGCAGCCAAGTGTCAGGGACTGGAAACACCATATATTTT
TRBJ2-5 NA TRBV7-3 NA CASSQGEGETQYF TGTGCCAGCTCCCAGGGGGAGGGGGAGACCCAGTACTTC
TRBJ2-6 NA TRBV11-2 NA CASSSPVGGTNVLTF TGTGCCAGCAGCTCTCCGGTAGGTGGGACCAACGTCCTGACTTTC
TRBJ1-6 NA TRBV6-6 TRBD1 CASRDSYNSPLHF TGTGCCTCACGGGACAGTTATAATTCACCCCTCCACTTT
TRBJ1-1 NA TRBV27 NA CASSSPDRPGSTEAFF TGTGCCAGCAGTTCCCCGGACCGTCCAGGGAGCACTGAAGCTTTCTTT
TRBJ1-4 NA TRBV2 NA CASNGGIQVNEKLFF TGTGCCAGCAACGGGGGGATACAGGTTAACGAAAAACTGTTTTTT
TRBJ2-7 NA TRBV7-9 TRBD1 CASSPGGTYEQYF TGTGCCAGCAGCCCAGGGGGTACCTACGAGCAGTACTTC
TRBJ1-5 NA TRBV29-1 TRBD1 CSVGDREGQPQHF TGCAGCGTTGGAGACAGGGAGGGTCAGCCCCAGCATTTT
TRBJ2-7 NA TRBV6-5 TRBD2 CASSRLAGYEQYF TGTGCCAGCAGCCGACTAGCGGGTTACGAGCAGTACTTC
TRBJ2-1 NA TRBV11-3 NA CASSRIGVGSNEQFF TGTGCCAGCAGTAGAATAGGAGTAGGGAGCAATGAGCAGTTCTTC
TRBJ2-3 NA TRBV7-7 NA CASSSQLADTQYF TGTGCTAGCAGCTCCCAGCTTGCAGATACGCAGTATTTT
TRBJ1-4 NA TRBV18 NA CASSPSAFAATNEKLFF TGTGCCAGCTCACCAAGTGCCTTCGCTGCAACTAATGAAAAACTGTTTTTT
TRBJ2-1 NA TRBV4-1 TRBD2 CASSQDSLAGGNEQFF TGCGCCAGCAGCCAAGATAGTCTAGCGGGAGGGAATGAGCAGTTCTTC
TRBJ1-2 NA TRBV27 NA CASSFSGGRDRRGYTF TGTGCCAGCAGTTTCTCCGGGGGAAGGGACCGTCGAGGCTACACCTTC
TRBJ2-2 NA TRBV25-1 TRBD2 CASSEFAGVAGELFF TGTGCCAGCAGTGAATTTGCGGGAGTGGCCGGGGAGCTGTTTTTT
TRBJ1-1 NA TRBV5-1 NA CASSFNFANTEAFF TGCGCCAGCAGCTTTAACTTCGCTAACACTGAAGCTTTCTTT
TRBJ2-1 once TRBV2 NA CASSRGSYNEQFF TGTGCCAGCAGTCGCGGGTCCTACAATGAGCAGTTCTTC
TRBJ1-2 NA TRBV6-6 TRBD1 CASSPQRQGEGYTF TGTGCCAGCAGCCCCCAGCGACAGGGAGAGGGCTACACCTTC
TRBJ2-5 NA TRBV15 NA CATSRGGQAREAQYF TGTGCCACCAGCAGAGGGGGACAAGCGAGGGAAGCCCAGTACTTC
TRBJ2-5 NA TRBV29-1 TRBD1 CSGRKDRGETQYF TGCAGCGGGCGGAAGGACAGGGGAGAGACCCAGTACTTC
TRBJ1-5 NA TRBV5-1 TRBD1 CASSPGTGVNQPQHF TGCGCCAGCAGCCCCGGGACAGGTGTGAATCAGCCCCAGCATTTT
TRBJ1-3 NA TRBV11-2 NA CASSLVQNTIYF TGTGCCAGCAGCTTAGTACAGAACACCATATATTTT
TRBJ1-4 NA TRBV7-6 NA CASSRGVTNEKLFF TGTGCCAGCAGCCGCGGGGTTACTAATGAAAAACTGTTTTTT
TRBJ2-2 once TRBV10-2 NA CASSGTSLSTGELFF TGCGCCAGCAGTGGAACATCGTTAAGTACCGGGGAGCTGTTTTTT
TRBJ1-1 once TRBV18 TRBD1 CASSPSTGANTEAFF TGTGCCAGCTCACCATCGACAGGGGCGAACACTGAAGCTTTCTTT
TRBJ1-1 NA TRBV6-6 NA CASGRTGKNTEAFF TGTGCCAGCGGGCGGACGGGAAAGAACACTGAAGCTTTCTTT
TRBJ2-3 once TRBV11-3 TRBD2 CASSPGGAVDTQYF TGTGCCAGCAGTCCCGGGGGGGCCGTCGATACGCAGTATTTT
TRBJ1-3 NA TRBV7-2 TRBD1 CASSEGQASGNTIYF TGTGCCAGCAGCGAGGGACAGGCCTCTGGAAACACCATATATTTT
TRBJ1-1 NA TRBV7-2 NA CASSPRVNTEAFF TGTGCCAGCAGCCCCAGGGTGAACACTGAAGCTTTCTTT
TRBJ2-1 NA TRBV11-2 NA CATADREGNEQFF TGTGCCACCGCGGACAGGGAGGGTAATGAGCAGTTCTTC
TRBJ2-7 NA TRBV12-5 NA CASGLVLSTGSFYEQYF TGTGCTAGTGGTTTGGTACTTTCGACAGGTAGCTTCTACGAGCAGTACTTC
TRBJ1-1 NA TRBV19 NA CASSPQGGGLSEAFF TGTGCCAGTAGTCCACAGGGAGGGGGGCTGAGTGAAGCTTTCTTT
TRBJ2-3 few TRBV4-2 NA CASRGGGDTQYF TGTGCCAGCAGAGGGGGGGGCGATACGCAGTATTTT
TRBJ1-3 NA TRBV18 NA CASSPEARSGNTIYF TGTGCCAGCTCTCCTGAGGCGAGGAGCGGAAACACCATATATTTT
TRBJ2-2 NA TRBV5-1 NA CASQRVNTGELFF TGCGCCAGCCAGCGGGTAAACACCGGGGAGCTGTTTTTT
TRBJ2-7 NA TRBV19 TRBD1 CASSIRQGASYEQYF TGTGCCAGTAGTATCAGACAGGGGGCGTCCTACGAGCAGTACTTC
TRBJ1-5 NA TRBV7-9 NA CASSLTGGNQPQHF TGTGCCAGCAGCTTAACCGGGGGCAATCAGCCCCAGCATTTT
TRBJ1-1 NA TRBV5-1 TRBD1 CASSLEAGQGVTEAFF TGCGCCAGCAGCTTGGAAGCCGGACAGGGGGTCACTGAAGCTTTCTTT
TRBJ2-1 NA TRBV5-1 NA CASSEGHSYNEQFF TGCGCCAGCAGCGAGGGCCACTCCTACAATGAGCAGTTCTTC
TRBJ1-1 NA TRBV6-6 TRBD1 CASSTAPGQGGSEAFF TGTGCCAGCAGTACCGCCCCCGGGCAGGGGGGTTCTGAAGCTTTCTTT
TRBJ1-2 NA TRBV27 NA CASRLTVNYGYTF TGTGCCAGCAGACTGACAGTTAACTATGGCTACACCTTC
TRBJ2-5 NA TRBV4-2 TRBD2 CASSLRAGAGQETQYF TGTGCCAGCAGCCTTAGGGCGGGAGCGGGCCAAGAGACCCAGTACTTC
TRBJ1-4 NA TRBV30 NA CAWSAKGGEKLFF TGTGCCTGGAGTGCAAAGGGAGGCGAAAAACTGTTTTTT
TRBJ2-5 NA TRBV5-1 NA CASSVDRGKETQYF TGCGCCAGCAGCGTAGACCGGGGGAAAGAGACCCAGTACTTC